The 5 T cell receptor beta chains given below trace back to one sample, sequenced in a study of early stage breast cancer tumors. Data came from immunoSEQ multiplex PCR; TCRdb stores just in-frame clones and leaves some out. The sample records roughly 30,000 clones, roughly 77% being singletons. The sample was blood. Receptors originate from a person aged 40-50 years with breast cancer.

This sequence joins TRBV25-1 and TRBJ2-1, with TRBD2 as a possible D gene (5 bases). CDR1 and CDR2 from the germline V gene are MGHDK and SYGVNS. The CDR3 totals 17 residues. V gave up 0 bases and J gave up 0 bases, with 12 bases separating them. DNA of the CDR3: TGTGCCAGCAGTGAATATGGGAGTCTTGGCTCCTACAATGAGCAGTTCTTC. Translated: CASSEYGSLGSYNEQFF. The entire variable domain, with the rest obtained from reference TRBV25-1 and TRBJ2-1, is as follows: EADIYQTPRYLVIGTGKKITLECSQTMGHDKMYWYQQDPGMELHLIHYSYGVNSTEKGDLSSESTVSRIRTEHFPLTLESARPSHTSQYLCASSEYGSLGSYNEQFFGPGTRLTVL.

This sequence joins TRBV7-9 and TRBJ1-2; a weak D match, TRBD1 (5 bases). V was shortened by 2 bases and J by 8 bases, with 15 bases between the two germline ends. The germline V gene has CDR1 SEHNR and CDR2 FQNEAQ (reference sequence). The CDR3 totals 14 residues. This CDR3 is CASSLTGGGEGYTF. For the CDR3, the DNA is TGTGCCAGCAGCTTAACAGGTGGAGGGGAGGGCTACACCTTC.

This clone was seen only a few times. The V gene is TRBV4-3, the J gene TRBJ1-1; maybe TRBD1 (6 bases). V lost 0 bases, J lost 10 bases, and 15 bases lay in between. In germline, CDR1 is LGHNA, CDR2 YSLEER. CDR3 length: 14 residues. This chain's CDR3 is CASSQDRSGTRAFF. CDR3 bases: TGCGCCAGCAGCCAAGATCGATCCGGGACAAGAGCTTTCTTT.

This clone was seen only once. The chain combines TRBV4-1 with TRBJ1-1; 11 nucleotides align to TRBD1. There are 18 residues in the CDR3. The V gene's germline CDR1 is MGHRA and CDR2 YSYEKL. V was pared by 0 bases and J by 0 bases, with 6 bases of the junction left unmatched. The CDR3 DNA reads TGCGCCAGCAGCCAAGATCGGGGACAGGGGGATTTGAACACTGAAGCTTTCTTT. Translation: CASSQDRGQGDLNTEAFF.

This chain uses TRBV5-1 with TRBJ2-3; possibly TRBD2 for D (6 bases). The CDR3 has 14 amino acids. The V and J ends lost 7 bases and 2 bases respectively, with 14 bases between them. Germline lookup yields CDR1 SGHRS and CDR2 YFSETQ. The CDR3 loop is CASFSGTFTDTQYF. The CDR3 coding sequence is TGCGCCAGCTTCTCCGGGACTTTCACAGATACGCAGTATTTT.